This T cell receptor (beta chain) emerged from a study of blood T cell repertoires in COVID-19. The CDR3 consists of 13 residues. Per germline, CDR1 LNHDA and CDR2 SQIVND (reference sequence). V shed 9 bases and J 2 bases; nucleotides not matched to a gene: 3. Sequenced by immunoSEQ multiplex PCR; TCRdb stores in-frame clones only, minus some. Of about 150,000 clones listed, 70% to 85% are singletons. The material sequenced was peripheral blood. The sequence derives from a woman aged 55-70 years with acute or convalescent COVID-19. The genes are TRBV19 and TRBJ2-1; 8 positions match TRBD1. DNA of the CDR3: TGTGCCAGCCGACAGGGGACCTACAATGAGCAGTTCTTC. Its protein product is CASRQGTYNEQFF.